The source of this TCR beta chain is a study of blood T cells in healthy people across ages. Each donor had approximately 10 milliliters of peripheral blood drawn. Alongside a J-beta primer mix, a sample-barcoded 5' primer served in a second PCR lasting roughly 7 to 12 cycles. Paired-end reads containing CDR3 totaled no fewer than 3 million for each sample. TCRdb re-called the 5' RACE reads with MiXCR, one entry per CDR3 protein. The table lists 950,000 to 1,200,000 distinct CDR3 sequences, more than 30% of them singletons. Trimming cost V 10 bases and J 3 bases, with 9 bases left between them. The V gene's germline CDR1 is MDHEN and CDR2 SYDVKM. This CDR3 is built from 11 residues.

The TCR originated in a young man in good health. Sample: blood. The rearrangement joins TRBV28 to TRBJ1-2; D not resolved. CDR3 sequence reads: CATRHYYGYTF. The CDR3 nucleotides are TGTGCCACCAGACACTACTATGGCTACACCTTC.